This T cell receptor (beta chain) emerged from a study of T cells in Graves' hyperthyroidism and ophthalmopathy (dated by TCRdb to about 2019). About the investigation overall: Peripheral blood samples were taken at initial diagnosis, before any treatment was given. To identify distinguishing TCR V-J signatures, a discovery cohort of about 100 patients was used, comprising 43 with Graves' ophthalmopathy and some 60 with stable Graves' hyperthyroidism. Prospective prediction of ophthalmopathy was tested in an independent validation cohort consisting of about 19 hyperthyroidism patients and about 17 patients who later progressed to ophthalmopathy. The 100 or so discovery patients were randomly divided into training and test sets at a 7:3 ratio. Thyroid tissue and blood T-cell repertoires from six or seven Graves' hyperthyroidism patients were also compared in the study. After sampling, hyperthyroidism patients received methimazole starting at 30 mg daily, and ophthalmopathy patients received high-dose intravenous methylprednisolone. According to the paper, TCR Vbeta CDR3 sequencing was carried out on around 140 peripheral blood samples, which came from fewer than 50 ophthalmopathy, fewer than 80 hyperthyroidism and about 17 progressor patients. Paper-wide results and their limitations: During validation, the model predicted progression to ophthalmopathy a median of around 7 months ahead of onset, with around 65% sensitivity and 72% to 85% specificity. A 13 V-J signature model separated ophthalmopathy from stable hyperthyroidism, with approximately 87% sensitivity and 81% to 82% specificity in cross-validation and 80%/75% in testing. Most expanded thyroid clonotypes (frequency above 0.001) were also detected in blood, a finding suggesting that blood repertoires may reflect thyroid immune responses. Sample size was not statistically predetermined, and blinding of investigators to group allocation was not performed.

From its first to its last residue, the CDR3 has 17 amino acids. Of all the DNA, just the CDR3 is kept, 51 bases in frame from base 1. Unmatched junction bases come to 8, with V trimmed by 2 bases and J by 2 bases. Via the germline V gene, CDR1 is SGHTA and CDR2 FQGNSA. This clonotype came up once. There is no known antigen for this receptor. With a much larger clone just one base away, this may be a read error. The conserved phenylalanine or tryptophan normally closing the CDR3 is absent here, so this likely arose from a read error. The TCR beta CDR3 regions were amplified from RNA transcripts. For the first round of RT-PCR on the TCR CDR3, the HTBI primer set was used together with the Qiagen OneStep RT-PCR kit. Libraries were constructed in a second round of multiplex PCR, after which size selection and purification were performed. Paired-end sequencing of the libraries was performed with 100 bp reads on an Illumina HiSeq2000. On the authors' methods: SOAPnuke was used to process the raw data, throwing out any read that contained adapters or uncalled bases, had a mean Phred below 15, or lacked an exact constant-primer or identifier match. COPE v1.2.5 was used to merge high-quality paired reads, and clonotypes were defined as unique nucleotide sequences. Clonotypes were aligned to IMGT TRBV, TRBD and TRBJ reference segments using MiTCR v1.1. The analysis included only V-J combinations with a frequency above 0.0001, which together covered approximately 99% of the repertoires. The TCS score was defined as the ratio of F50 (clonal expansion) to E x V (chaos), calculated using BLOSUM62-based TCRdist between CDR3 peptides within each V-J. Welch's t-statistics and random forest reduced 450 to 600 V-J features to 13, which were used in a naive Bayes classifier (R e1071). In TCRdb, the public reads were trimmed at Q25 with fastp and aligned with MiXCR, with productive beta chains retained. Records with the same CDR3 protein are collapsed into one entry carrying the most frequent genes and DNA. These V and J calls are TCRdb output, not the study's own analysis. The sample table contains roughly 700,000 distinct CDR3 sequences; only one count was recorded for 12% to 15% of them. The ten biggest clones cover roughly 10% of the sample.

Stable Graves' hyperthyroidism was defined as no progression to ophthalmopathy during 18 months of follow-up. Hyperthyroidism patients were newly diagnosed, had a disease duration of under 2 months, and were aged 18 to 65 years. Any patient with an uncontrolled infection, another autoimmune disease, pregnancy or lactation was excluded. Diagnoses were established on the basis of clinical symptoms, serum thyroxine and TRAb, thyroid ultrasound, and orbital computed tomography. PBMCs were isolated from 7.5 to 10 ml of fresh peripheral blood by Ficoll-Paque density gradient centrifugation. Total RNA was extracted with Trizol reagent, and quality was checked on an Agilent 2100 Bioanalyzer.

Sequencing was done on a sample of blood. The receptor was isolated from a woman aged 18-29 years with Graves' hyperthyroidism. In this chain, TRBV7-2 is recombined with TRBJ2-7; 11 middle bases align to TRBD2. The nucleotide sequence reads TGTGCCAGCAGCTTACCCGGGACTAGCGGCATAGCCTACGAGCAGTACTTG. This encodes CASSLPGTSGIAYEQYL.